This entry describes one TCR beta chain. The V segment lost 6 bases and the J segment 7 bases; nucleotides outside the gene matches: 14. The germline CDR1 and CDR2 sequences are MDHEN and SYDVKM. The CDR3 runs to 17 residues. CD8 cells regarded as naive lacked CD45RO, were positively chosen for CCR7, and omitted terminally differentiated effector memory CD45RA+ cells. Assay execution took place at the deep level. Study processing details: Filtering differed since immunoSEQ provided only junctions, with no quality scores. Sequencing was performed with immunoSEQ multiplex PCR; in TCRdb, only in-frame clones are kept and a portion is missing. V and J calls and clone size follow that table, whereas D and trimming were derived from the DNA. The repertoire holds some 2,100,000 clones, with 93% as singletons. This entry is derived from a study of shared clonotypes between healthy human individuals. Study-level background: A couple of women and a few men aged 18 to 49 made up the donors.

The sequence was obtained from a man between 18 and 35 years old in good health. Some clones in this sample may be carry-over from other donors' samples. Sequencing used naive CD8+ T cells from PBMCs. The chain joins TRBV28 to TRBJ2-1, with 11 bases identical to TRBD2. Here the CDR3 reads CASSPYLLAGGRNEQFF. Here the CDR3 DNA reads TGTGCCAGCAGCCCGTACCTTCTAGCGGGAGGTCGGAATGAGCAGTTCTTC.